The rows below give T cell receptor beta chains drawn from one sample of a study of blood T cells in healthy people across ages. One entry per CDR3 protein results from TCRdb running MiXCR on the 5' RACE reads. The sample includes roughly 2 million distinct CDR3 sequences, 40% to 55% of them seen just once. The sequencing input was blood. Receptors originate from a woman between 35 and 50 years old in good health. CDR3s include the opening cysteine and the closing phenylalanine or tryptophan. Not all rows give a size; the values are once, few, many and, for expanded clones, a class.

V gene	J gene	clone size	CDR3 protein
TRBV12-3/TRBV12-4	TRBJ2-5	.	CASTAWGPGSSGGEARETQYF
TRBV28	TRBJ2-7	few	CASSYAVGVSYEQYF
TRBV6-5	TRBJ2-1	.	CATWGGSEQFF
TRBV20-1	TRBJ2-1	.	CSARPPQGKQFF
TRBV20-1	TRBJ2-7	.	CSARTTGRSYNEQYF
TRBV2	.	once	CASSSRFSPYEQYF
TRBV7-2	TRBJ2-5	many	CASSLVLGQGWETQYF
TRBV7-9	TRBJ1-6	.	CASSSPGGVRSPLHF
TRBV11-3	TRBJ2-1	.	CASSQATGANEQFF
TRBV20-1	TRBJ1-6	.	CSAPKDRGRQNSPLHF
TRBV29-1	TRBJ2-1	few	CSVPLAGTLNEQFF
TRBV6-1	TRBJ2-5	.	CASSELGLVTQYF
TRBV6-6	TRBJ2-7	.	CASSRPPGQGYEQYF
TRBV18	TRBJ2-1	.	CASSRGTEEVNEQFF
TRBV2	TRBJ2-6	many	CASMGGLLSGANVLTF
TRBV7-2	TRBJ2-5	once	CASSLSASGAGDEQYF
TRBV10-3	TRBJ2-7	.	CAISVRDKETRYF
TRBV20-1	TRBJ1-1	few	CSASTRQGGSEAFF
TRBV28	TRBJ1-5	few	CASSLTGFSNQPQHF
TRBV5-1	TRBJ1-2	.	CANSAGQKNYGYTF
TRBV12-3/TRBV12-4	TRBJ1-2	.	CASSLARSGRGDYGYTF
TRBV7-2	TRBJ2-1	.	CASSFEQGIPYNEQFF